This T cell receptor (beta chain) was observed in a study of cytomegalovirus exposure and HLA in healthy donors. CDR1 and CDR2 from the germline V gene are LNHDA and SQIVND (reference sequence). CDR3 length: 17 amino acids. Amplification used 60 Vbeta primers and 13 Jbeta primers. The protocol was immunoSEQ multiplex PCR, while the TCRdb copy is restricted to in-frame clones and leaves out a portion. The sample shows about 130,000 clones, approximately 74% of them seen only once. The sequence was obtained from a man aged 35-49 years in good health and CMV-seropositive. Sequencing input: PBMCs. This chain connects TRBV19 to TRBJ2-5; no clear D. TRBJ2-7 explains the end of the DNA better; the J call may be wrong. CDR3 sequence reads: CASSIVGSSGLTYEQYF. The CDR3 nucleotides read TGTGCCAGTAGTATAGTCGGGTCGTCCGGGTTGACCTACGAGCAGTACTTC.